The T cell receptor beta chain under discussion was sequenced for a study of shared clonotypes between healthy human individuals. Study results and limitations: Roughly 5% of naive CD4 clonotypes were common to a few donors.

Trimming removed 0 bases at V and 0 bases at J, with 9 bases between. CDR1 and CDR2 (germline): SGHRS, YFSETQ. This CDR3 has 15 amino acids. Assay used: immunoSEQ multiplex PCR; TCRdb lists only in-frame clones, some missing. This sample has 2.3 million or so clones; approximately 95% occur once, and the top ten carry about 0.41%. A note on this clone: Its antigen is still unknown.

The genes are TRBV5-1 and TRBJ1-1, with D tentatively TRBD1 (5 bases). This receptor was taken from a man aged 18 to 29 in good health. Some clones in this sample may be carry-over from other donors' samples. Sequences were obtained from naive CD4+ T cells from PBMCs. Subset in this sample: CD45RA+ positively selected. The CDR3 reads CASSLDRGMNTEAFF. In DNA, the CDR3 is TGCGCCAGCAGCTTGGATAGGGGAATGAACACTGAAGCTTTCTTT.